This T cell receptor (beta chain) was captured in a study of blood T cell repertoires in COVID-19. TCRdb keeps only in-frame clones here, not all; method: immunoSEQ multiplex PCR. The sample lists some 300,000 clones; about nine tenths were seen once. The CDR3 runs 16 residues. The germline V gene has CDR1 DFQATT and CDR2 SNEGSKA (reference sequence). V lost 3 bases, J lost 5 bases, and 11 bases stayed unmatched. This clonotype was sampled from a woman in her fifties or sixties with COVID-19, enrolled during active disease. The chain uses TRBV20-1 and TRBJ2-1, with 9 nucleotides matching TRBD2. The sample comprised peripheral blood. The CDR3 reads CSASVGASGRHNEQFF. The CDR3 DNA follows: TGCAGTGCTAGTGTAGGGGCCAGCGGGAGGCACAATGAGCAGTTCTTC.